These T cell receptor beta chains were read from a single sample in a study of graft-versus-host responses after intestinal transplantation. These receptors lack a known antigen. Profiling relied on immunoSEQ multiplex PCR, and the TCRdb table lists in-frame clones only, not all of them. The sample includes around 120,000 clones, 90% of them seen just once. The material sequenced was unstimulated CD4+ T cells sorted from spleen or lymph node cells, taken before intestinal transplant. The receptors were sampled from a human donor who received an intestinal transplant. Both conserved end residues are part of each CDR3. The D gene is left open where the match is weak. Rows may omit the clone size; those that give it use once, few, many or a size class.

CDR3 protein | CDR3 DNA | D gene | V gene | CDR3 length | J gene | clone size
CATSGFGTLNQPQHF | TGCGCCACCAGTGGGTTCGGGACACTTAATCAGCCCCAGCATTTT | NA | TRBV10-2 | 15 | TRBJ1-5 | few
CASSPEDRVGQPQHF | TGTGCCAGCAGCCCCGAGGACAGGGTCGGTCAGCCCCAGCATTTT | TRBD1 | TRBV9 | 15 | TRBJ1-5 | NA
CASTLGGTGTPEQYF | TGTGCCAGCACCTTGGGGGGGACAGGGACCCCCGAGCAGTACTTC | TRBD1 | TRBV28 | 15 | TRBJ2-7 | NA
CASRSPWSAGVTEAFF | TGCGCCAGCAGATCCCCGTGGTCGGCAGGGGTGACTGAAGCTTTCTTT | NA | TRBV10-2 | 16 | TRBJ1-1 | NA
CASSFRGWQPQHF | TGTGCCAGCAGCTTTCGGGGTTGGCAGCCCCAGCATTTT | NA | TRBV7-8 | 13 | TRBJ1-5 | once
CASSVSSGRGEDTQYF | TGTGCCAGCAGCGTTAGTAGCGGGAGGGGAGAAGATACGCAGTATTTT | TRBD2 | TRBV7-2 | 16 | TRBJ2-3 | NA
CASSLRLAGYTDTQYF | TGTGCCAGCAGCTTACGACTAGCGGGCTACACAGATACGCAGTATTTT | TRBD2 | TRBV7-2 | 16 | TRBJ2-3 | once
CSVEIKRAGQYTQYF | TGCAGCGTTGAAATAAAGAGAGCGGGACAATATACGCAGTATTTT | NA | TRBV29-1 | 15 | TRBJ2-3 | NA
CASRPGLGVGEQYF | TGTGCCAGCAGACCCGGTCTCGGGGTGGGGGAGCAGTACTTC | NA | TRBV6-5 | 14 | TRBJ2-7 | NA
CATSRLGQGNQPQHF | TGTGCCACCAGCAGACTCGGACAGGGCAATCAGCCCCAGCATTTT | TRBD1 | TRBV15 | 15 | TRBJ1-5 | NA
CSAGSVAGQYF | TGCAGTGCTGGATCGGTTGCGGGTCAGTACTTC | NA | TRBV20-1 | 11 | TRBJ2-4 | many
CASSLGTLNYGYTF | TGCGCCAGCAGCTTGGGGACACTAAACTATGGCTACACCTTC | NA | TRBV5-1 | 14 | TRBJ1-2 | NA
CASSTVGGYGYTF | TGTGCCAGTAGTACCGTCGGGGGCTATGGCTACACCTTC | NA | TRBV19 | 13 | TRBJ1-2 | NA
CASSLGQGTQYF | TGTGCCAGCAGCTTAGGCCAGGGGACCCAGTACTTC | NA | TRBV13 | 12 | TRBJ2-5 | NA
CASSASLAGGRDTQYF | TGCGCCAGCAGCGCCAGCCTAGCGGGAGGGAGGGATACGCAGTATTTT | TRBD2 | TRBV5-1 | 16 | TRBJ2-3 | once
CSVEVAGLGSTEAFF | TGCAGCGTTGAAGTGGCGGGGCTTGGGAGCACTGAAGCTTTCTTT | NA | TRBV29-1 | 15 | TRBJ1-1 | NA
CASSLGGLAGSSEQFF | TGTGCCAGCAGCTTGGGGGGACTAGCGGGATCGAGTGAGCAGTTCTTC | TRBD2 | TRBV5-4 | 16 | TRBJ2-1 | NA
CASGFQQGNYGYTF | TGTGCTAGTGGTTTCCAACAGGGGAACTATGGCTACACCTTC | TRBD1 | TRBV12-5 | 14 | TRBJ1-2 | NA
CASSIRQGAHEQYF | TGTGCCAGTAGTATACGACAGGGGGCCCACGAGCAGTACTTC | TRBD1 | TRBV19 | 14 | TRBJ2-7 | NA
CASSYVGQANTGELFF | TGTGCCAGCAGTTACGTGGGACAGGCGAACACCGGGGAGCTGTTTTTT | TRBD1 | TRBV6-6 | 16 | TRBJ2-2 | NA
CASSQDRRASSYNEQFF | TGCGCCAGCAGCCAAGATCGGAGGGCTAGCTCCTACAATGAGCAGTTCTTC | NA | TRBV4-1 | 17 | TRBJ2-1 | NA
CSAPRNTEAFF | TGCAGTGCCCCCCGGAACACTGAAGCTTTCTTT | NA | TRBV20-1 | 11 | TRBJ1-1 | NA